The text below deals with one T cell receptor beta chain. Its antigen remains unidentified. This sample was taken from a study of OX40 agonist ivuxolimab in advanced cancers. Whole-study context: Patients were treated with intravenous ivuxolimab, dosed at 0.01 to 10 mg/kg and infused every 2 weeks. Patients with prior anti-PD-1, anti-PD-L1 or anti-CTLA-4 therapy were eligible; approximately 37% had some. Partial responses occurred in three patients (one hepatocellular carcinoma, two cutaneous melanoma). Points from the study as a whole: Among the nonresponders, some also had low normalized T-cell clonal expansion.

Produced via immunoSEQ multiplex PCR; TCRdb's table is partial and in-frame only. Of about 33,000 clones detected, around nine tenths appear once; the ten largest clones hold roughly 25%. The germline V and J ends were trimmed by 3 bases and 0 bases, with 5 bases remaining between them. In germline, CDR1 is LNHNV, CDR2 YYDKDF (reference sequence). This CDR3 has 14 amino acids. The chain has TRBV15 and TRBJ2-2; D ambiguous. The sample was CD4+ or CD8+ T cells sorted from blood, taken in a trial of the OX40 agonist ivuxolimab. This TCR was sampled from an adult with an advanced solid tumor such as melanoma, head and neck, liver or kidney cancer. CDR3 sequence (DNA): TGTGCCACCAGCAGTACCACGAACACCGGGGAGCTGTTTTTT. Translation: CATSSTTNTGELFF.